The 32 T cell receptor beta chains presented below share a single source sample, sequenced in a study of tumor-infiltrating lymphocytes in primary liver carcinoma. Researchers generated TCR beta cDNA from approximately 500 ng of total RNA, relying on a constant-region primer. Libraries of TCR beta came from three nested multiplex PCR rounds with slightly modified ARM-PCR. PCR rounds one and two used TRBV1-TRBV30 forward primers with a C-beta reverse primer for approximately 10 cycles each. TCRdb processed the multiplex PCR reads anew with MiXCR; each CDR3 protein has one entry. This sample has some 190,000 distinct CDR3 sequences, with approximately 60% found just once. Blood RNA came from unsorted whole blood; germline DNA was also extracted. Sequences were obtained from peripheral blood. These TCRs come from a man in his forties with primary liver carcinoma and hepatitis B virus infection.

This rearrangement joins TRBV6-5 to TRBJ2-7; D remains unclear. V was shortened by 0 bases and J by 4 bases, with 13 bases between the two germline ends. This CDR3 is 15 amino acids long. Germline CDR1 is MNHEY and CDR2 is SVGAGI. The chain's CDR3 is CASSYSSASPYEQYF. The DNA for the CDR3 is TGTGCCAGCAGTTACTCGAGCGCTTCGCCTTACGAGCAGTACTTC.

J is TRBJ2-1 and V is TRBV28; maybe TRBD1 (5 bases). V dropped 2 bases and J dropped 8 bases, with 10 bases sitting between them. This CDR3 spans 13 amino acids. Germline CDR1 MDHEN, CDR2 SYDVKM. The CDR3 protein is CASSLQGVHEQFF. The CDR3 nucleotides read TGTGCCAGCAGTTTACAGGGTGTCCATGAGCAGTTCTTC.

Worth noting for this clonotype: Since a much larger clone is just one base distant, this may be a read error. The chain recombines TRBV29-1 with TRBJ2-2; TRBD1 aligns across 10 bases. Germline CDR1 reads SQVTM; CDR2 reads ANQGSEA. The CDR3 covers 14 residues. After removal of 6 bases from V and 7 bases from J, the junction contained 8 bases not matched to a gene. In nucleotides, the CDR3 is TGCAGCGTCCCGGGACAGGGGATGTACGGGGAGCTGTTTTTT. Amino acids: CSVPGQGMYGELFF.

On this clonotype: This could be a read error, since a much larger clone is one nucleotide away. This chain joins TRBV11-2 and TRBJ2-3, with 7 bases identical to TRBD1. There are 14 residues in the CDR3. Germline CDR1 and CDR2: SGHAT and FQNNGV. Trimming cost V 3 bases and J 5 bases; bases outside gene matches: 5. The CDR3 protein is CASSFRQGRDTQYF. In nucleotides, the CDR3 is TGTGCCAGCAGCTTCAGACAGGGAAGAGATACGCAGTATTTT. Supplemented by reference TRBV11-2 and TRBJ2-3, the full variable domain reads EAGVAQSPRYKIIEKRQSVAFWCNPISGHATLYWYQQILGQGPKLLIQFQNNGVVDDSQLPKDRFSAERLKGVDSTLKIQPAKLEDSAVYLCASSFRQGRDTQYFGPGTRLTVL.

Notes on this clonotype: A read error is possible here, since a much larger clone lies one base away. No DNA is shown, since the ends of the CDR3 on it are uncertain; the CDR3 is the one TCRdb lists. The rearrangement links TRBV29-1 to TRBJ2-6; the DNA was not compared with TRBD1, the D call given in the table. CDR1 is SQVTM, CDR2 ANQGSEA, per germline. Ends included, the CDR3 has 15 residues. CDR3 sequence: CSVASGNTGANVPTF.

As regards this clonotype: Germline and junction disagree at one end, which may indicate a read error. The chain uses TRBV11-2 and TRBJ2-5, with 10 positions matching TRBD2. This CDR3 region has 20 residues. The germline CDR1 and CDR2 sequences are SGHAT and FQNNGV. CDR3 DNA: TGTGCGAGCAGTTTAGATGCCCCGAACCCACTAGCGGGACGTCGAGAGACCCAGTACTTC. Its protein product is CASSLDAPNPLAGRRETQYF.

In this sample, this clonotype turned up a few times. The chain has TRBV10-3 and TRBJ2-1; a possible D gene is TRBD2 (6 bases). The V end lost 0 bases, the J end lost 6 bases, and 27 bases lay between the germline ends. Germline CDR1 is ENHRY and CDR2 is SYGVKD. This CDR3 comprises 20 residues. The CDR3 DNA is TGTGCCATCAGTGAGTCGACTCGGCCAGGCCCCAGCGGGCTTTCCAATGAGCAGTTCTTC. Translation: CAISESTRPGPSGLSNEQFF.

This clonotype was observed at least ten times. The chain has TRBV10-3 and TRBJ2-1; 10 bases are a match to TRBD2. CDR1 is ENHRY, CDR2 SYGVKD, per germline. The CDR3 is 18 amino acids. V shed 4 bases, J shed 2 bases, and the junction held 11 bases outside the gene matches. Here the CDR3 reads CAISAGLAVLMAYNEQFF. In nucleotides, the CDR3 is TGTGCCATCAGTGCCGGACTAGCGGTACTCATGGCCTACAATGAGCAGTTCTTC.

The CDR3 is CASSHTVNYEQYF. The CDR3 nucleotides are TGTGCCAGCAGCCATACAGTGAACTACGAGCAGTACTTC. This chain connects TRBV5-5 to TRBJ2-7, with D unclear. There are 13 residues in the CDR3. The germline V gene encodes CDR1 SGHKS and CDR2 YYEKEE (reference sequence). V was pared by 4 bases and J by 3 bases, with 11 bases between.

This clonotype occurred a few times. Mismatch with germline at one junction end may stem from a read error. The chain carries TRBV28 and TRBJ2-3, with D hard to call. The CDR3 totals 16 residues. Germline V gives CDR1 MDHEN, CDR2 SYDVKM. CDR3 nucleotides: TGTGTCAGCAGCTCCGCAGTCACTTTCGTGGGAGATACGCAGTATTTT. This codes for CVSSSAVTFVGDTQYF.

Of note for this clonotype: The germline gene is not matched at one end of the junction; a read error may be the cause. The chain is built from TRBV4-1 and TRBJ2-1, with 10 positions matching TRBD2. This CDR3 has 16 residues. CDR1 is MGHRA and CDR2 is YSYEKL in the germline V gene. The CDR3, as DNA: TGTGCCAGCAGCCAAGGTCTAGCGGGAGACTGGGATGAGCAGTTCTTC. Translated: CASSQGLAGDWDEQFF.

Turning to this clonotype: This could be a read error, since a much larger clone is one nucleotide away. The V and J genes are TRBV11-2 and TRBJ2-5; 13 bases agree with TRBD2. Germline CDR1 and CDR2: SGHAT and FQNNGV. The CDR3 runs to 18 residues. Trimming took 3 bases from V and 1 from J; bases not matched to a gene: 8. The CDR3 DNA reads TGTGCCAGCAGCTTCGCGACTAGCGGGAGGTGGGGCCAAGAGACCCAGTACTTC. The encoded protein is CASSFATSGRWGQETQYF.

The gene calls are TRBV12-3 or TRBV12-4 and TRBJ2-5; tentatively, D is TRBD1 or TRBD2 (5 bases each). This CDR3 region has 14 residues. V gave up 3 bases and J gave up 5 bases, with 13 bases separating them. The CDR3 loop is CASSFTGPEETQYF. CDR3 in DNA: TGTGCCAGCAGTTTTACGGGGCCCGAGGAGACCCAGTACTTC.

This clonotype came up a few times. The CDR3 DNA reads as TGTGCCAGCAGTTACGACCGGGCCACCGGTAGCTGGTCTGGCTACACCTTC. Its protein product is CASSYDRATGSWSGYTF. J is TRBJ1-2 and V is TRBV6-6, with D hard to call. Germline V gene sequence: CDR1 MNHNY, CDR2 SVGAGI (reference sequence). V lost 2 bases and J 7 bases, leaving 23 bases between the germline ends. The CDR3 is made up of 17 amino acids.

This clonotype was detected only a few times. This CDR3 is CSVASPETQYF. As DNA, the CDR3 is TGCAGCGTCGCCTCCCCGGAGACCCAGTACTTC. The rearrangement joins TRBV29-1 to TRBJ2-5; no definite D call. Germline V gene data show CDR1 as SQVTM and CDR2 as ANQGSEA. V lost 6 bases, J lost 5 bases, and 10 bases lay in between. This CDR3 spans 11 amino acids.

The chain has TRBV7-9 and TRBJ2-7; 7 positions match TRBD2. The CDR3 consists of 16 residues. The ends lost 5 bases at V and 6 bases at J; junction bases unmatched: 16. From germline, CDR1 is SEHNR and CDR2 FQNEAQ (reference sequence). The CDR3 loop is CASSPASGMRAGEQYF. The CDR3 region has the DNA TGTGCCAGCAGCCCCGCAAGCGGGATGAGGGCAGGCGAGCAGTACTTC. The variable domain in full, with the rest retrieved from reference TRBV7-9 and TRBJ2-7, is DTGVSQNPRHKITKRGQNVTFRCDPISEHNRLYWYRQTLGQGPEFLTYFQNEAQLEKSRLLSDRFSAERPKGSFSTLEIQRTEQGDSAMYLCASSPASGMRAGEQYFGPGTRLTVT.

This clonotype was observed a handful of times. This sequence joins TRBV10-1 and TRBJ1-3; D is unresolved. The germline CDR1 and CDR2 sequences are WNHNN and SYGVQD (reference sequence). The CDR3 has 13 residues. Trimming stripped 3 bases from V and 3 bases from J, with 6 bases between. The CDR3 sequence: CASSEAVGNTIYF. CDR3 sequence (DNA): TGCGCCAGCAGTGAAGCCGTTGGAAACACCATATATTTT.

This clonotype was counted a few times. The chain joins TRBV6-1 to TRBJ2-1; D call uncertain. This CDR3 has 13 residues. Germline V lookup: CDR1 MNHNS, CDR2 SASEGT. Deletions cut 7 bases from V and 4 bases from J, with 11 bases between. CDR3 sequence: CASISIAYNEQFF. The CDR3 DNA reads as TGTGCCAGCATCTCGATTGCTTACAATGAGCAGTTCTTC.

This clonotype was detected only a few times. The chain carries TRBV6-2 or TRBV6-3 and TRBJ2-6; D is perhaps TRBD1 or TRBD2 (5 bases each). V was cut by 2 bases and J by 0 bases, with 8 bases left in between. The CDR3 spans 16 residues. CDR1 MNHEY and CDR2 SVGEGT come from the germline V gene. In nucleotides, the CDR3 is TGTGCCAGCAGTTACGAGGGGTACTCTGGGGCCAACGTCCTGACTTTC. Protein sequence: CASSYEGYSGANVLTF.

The chain carries TRBV12-3 or TRBV12-4 and TRBJ2-3, with D perhaps matching TRBD1 (5 bases). Trimming pared 10 bases from V and 3 bases from J, leaving 17 bases between. The CDR3 has 14 residues. CDR3 nucleotide sequence: TGTGCCAACCGTTCGACAGTATATACAGATACGCAGTATTTT. Protein: CANRSTVYTDTQYF.

With regard to this clonotype: Germline is not matched at one junction end, which may reflect a read error. This chain uses TRBV29-1 with TRBJ2-7; 10 bases are a match to TRBD1. Germline lookup yields CDR1 SQVTM and CDR2 ANQGSEA. The CDR3 contains 14 residues. The CDR3 loop reads CSPGAGTGDNEQYF. CDR3 bases: TGTAGCCCTGGAGCCGGGACAGGGGACAACGAGCAGTACTTC.

About this clonotype itself: This sequence may be a read error, since a much larger clone differs from it by one base. This sequence joins TRBV11-3 and TRBJ2-1; 7 positions agree with TRBD2. The CDR3 loop spans 16 amino acids. The V segment lost 1 base and the J segment 6 bases; nucleotides outside the gene matches: 9. In germline, CDR1 is SGHNT, CDR2 YENEEA. For the CDR3, the DNA is TGTGCCAGCAGCTTAGGGGGGAGCGGGGTCAGCAATGAGCAGTTCTTC. Its translation is CASSLGGSGVSNEQFF.

Of note for this clonotype: This may be a read error: a much more frequent sequence differs by one nucleotide. The CDR3 sequence is CASSLKEAGLGEQYF. DNA of the CDR3: TGTGCCAGCAGTTTAAAGGAGGCAGGATTAGGCGAGCAGTACTTC. V gene TRBV12-3 or TRBV12-4 combines with J gene TRBJ2-7; D is possibly TRBD2 (5 bases). The CDR3 length is 15 residues. The V end lost 2 bases, the J end lost 6 bases, and 17 bases lay between the germline ends.

Concerning this clonotype: The CDR3 end shows no conserved phenylalanine or tryptophan, and so a read error is likely. The V call is TRBV28, the J call TRBJ2-7; D not resolved. V was cut by 8 bases and J by 3 bases, with 8 bases left in between. The CDR3 sequence is 11 residues long. Germline CDR1 reads MDHEN; CDR2 reads SYDVKM. The CDR3 region has the DNA TGTGCCAGCGCCATCCACTACGAGCAGTACTAC. Translated: CASAIHYEQYY.

This clonotype occurred once. This sequence joins TRBV24-1 and TRBJ2-3; 7 bases agree with TRBD1. The ends lost 4 bases at V and 3 bases at J; junction bases unmatched: 9. This CDR3 has 16 amino acids. In germline, CDR1 is KGHDR, CDR2 SFDVKD. CDR3 sequence: CATSDPTGKRTDTQYF. The CDR3 coding sequence is TGTGCCACCAGTGACCCGACAGGGAAGAGGACAGATACGCAGTATTTT.

This clonotype has only one observation. Since a much larger clone is just one base distant, this may be a read error. The CDR3 reads CASSPAGANNEQFF. The CDR3 DNA follows: TGTGCCAGCAGCCCGGCAGGGGCAAATAATGAGCAGTTCTTC. V usage is TRBV12-3 or TRBV12-4 and J usage is TRBJ2-1, with D possibly matching TRBD1 (6 bases). Trimming pared 6 bases from V and 7 bases from J, leaving 16 bases between. CDR3 length: 14 amino acids.

To note about this clonotype: No conserved phenylalanine or tryptophan ends this CDR3, so it is likely a read error. The chain joins TRBV11-2 to TRBJ2-7; 7 nucleotides agree with TRBD2. CDR1 is SGHAT, CDR2 FQNNGV, per germline. The CDR3 sequence is 13 residues long. After removal of 5 bases from V and 7 bases from J, the junction contained 8 bases not matched to a gene. This chain's CDR3 is CASSKQTSSEQYL. In nucleotides, the CDR3 is TGTGCCAGCAGCAAACAGACTAGCTCAGAGCAGTACTTA.

CDR3 DNA sequence: TGTGCCAGCAGTAGCGGGAGCACGGACGGGCAGTACTTC. This codes for CASSSGSTDGQYF. V usage is TRBV5-4 and J usage is TRBJ2-7, with 9 bases lining up with TRBD2. CDR3 length: 13 amino acids. The V gene end was trimmed by 5 bases and the J gene end by 9 bases; junction bases not matched to a gene: 9. Germline V lookup: CDR1 SGHNT, CDR2 YYREEE (reference sequence).

Concerning this clonotype: It is likely a read error, because the conserved phenylalanine at the end of the CDR3 is missing. The rearrangement joins TRBV6-5 to TRBJ2-7; D might be TRBD1 or TRBD2, each matching 5 bases. The V and J ends lost 6 bases and 0 bases respectively, with 9 bases between them. Germline lookup yields CDR1 MNHEY and CDR2 SVGAGI. This CDR3 comprises 13 residues. In DNA form, the CDR3 reads TGTGCCAGCAGAAAGGGGAGCTCCTACGAGCAGTACATC. It codes for CASRKGSSYEQYI.

This clonotype was seen ten or more times. The chain carries TRBV29-1 and TRBJ1-2; tentatively, D is TRBD1 (5 bases). The CDR3 is 13 residues long. CDR1 and CDR2 from the germline V gene are SQVTM and ANQGSEA. Written as DNA, the CDR3 is TGCAGTTCGGCGGGGGTTCTAGACTATGGCTACACCTTC. Protein: CSSAGVLDYGYTF.

Of note for this clonotype: This may be a read error, as it is one base from a much larger clone. As the CDR3 is not closed by the conserved phenylalanine or tryptophan, this likely results from a read error. CDR3 in DNA: TGTGCCAGCAGTCCCCTCGGGGGTTCTAGCTTGGATGAGCAGTTCTCC. This sequence encodes CASSPLGGSSLDEQFS. The chain uses TRBV6-2 or TRBV6-3 and TRBJ2-1; D may be TRBD2 (6 bases). The CDR3 extends over 16 amino acids. With 5 bases removed from V and 8 bases from J, the gap between germline ends came to 22 bases. The V gene's germline CDR1 is MNHEY and CDR2 SVGEGT.

For the CDR3, the DNA is TGTGCCAGCATCCTCAGAGGATATGAGCAGTTCTTC. Its translation is CASILRGYEQFF. This chain joins TRBV11-2 and TRBJ2-1; D not resolved. This CDR3 has 12 amino acids. The ends were cut back, 7 bases at V and 8 bases at J, with 12 bases in the middle. Germline V lookup: CDR1 SGHAT, CDR2 FQNNGV.